The next 18 T cell receptor beta chains were all read from a single sample in a study of cytomegalovirus exposure and HLA in healthy donors. This PCR relied on a set of 60 Vbeta primers and 13 Jbeta primers. TCRdb keeps only in-frame clones here, not all; method: immunoSEQ multiplex PCR. Among 100,000 or so clones listed, 77% were seen once. The sequenced sample was PBMCs. All receptors derive from a man aged 35-49 years in good health and CMV-seropositive.

The chain couples TRBV6-5 to TRBJ2-2, with TRBD1 identical over 10 bases. Germline-derived CDR1 and CDR2 are MNHEY and SVGAGI. This CDR3 is 15 amino acids long. With V trimmed by 4 bases and J by 6 bases, 5 bases remained unmatched. In DNA form, the CDR3 reads TGTGCCAGCAGTTTGGACAGGGGGGCCTCCGGGGAGCTGTTTTTT. Translated: CASSLDRGASGELFF.

This sequence joins TRBV5-1 and TRBJ1-1; TRBD1 matches at 7 bases. CDR1 and CDR2 (germline): SGHRS, YFSETQ. The CDR3 sequence is 15 residues long. Germline trimming cut 7 bases from V and 6 bases from J; bases unmatched to any gene: 15. CDR3: CASRRGPGPRAEAFF. CDR3 in DNA: TGCGCCAGCCGGAGGGGGCCGGGACCTAGGGCTGAAGCTTTCTTT.

The chain has TRBV7-9 and TRBJ2-1; TRBD2 is a possible D gene (6 bases). CDR3 size: 14 residues. The V end was cut by 1 base, the J end by 5 bases, with 9 bases between. Per germline, CDR1 SEHNR and CDR2 FQNEAQ (reference sequence). The CDR3 is CASSLEEGNNEQFF. The CDR3 DNA is TGTGCCAGCAGCTTAGAGGAGGGAAACAATGAGCAGTTCTTC. Complete variable domain (other parts from reference TRBV7-9 and TRBJ2-1): DTGVSQNPRHKITKRGQNVTFRCDPISEHNRLYWYRQTLGQGPEFLTYFQNEAQLEKSRLLSDRFSAERPKGSFSTLEIQRTEQGDSAMYLCASSLEEGNNEQFFGPGTRLTVL.

A few counts support this clone. The V and J genes are TRBV28 and TRBJ2-3, with D possibly TRBD1 on 5 matching bases. The germline V and J ends were trimmed by 7 bases and 4 bases, with 15 bases remaining between them. The CDR3 is made up of 14 amino acids. Germline V gene data show CDR1 as MDHEN and CDR2 as SYDVKM. CDR3 in DNA: TGTGCCAGCAACCCATTGAGGACATCAGATACGCAGTATTTT. Translation gives CASNPLRTSDTQYF.

The chain's CDR3 is CASSLGGTGDQETQYF. CDR3 coding DNA: TGTGCCAGCAGCTTAGGAGGGACAGGGGACCAAGAGACCCAGTACTTC. The rearrangement uses TRBV7-8 and TRBJ2-5, with 10 nucleotides matching TRBD1. J lost 0 bases, V lost 1 base, and 2 bases had no gene match. This CDR3 has 16 residues. From germline, CDR1 is SGHVS and CDR2 FQNEAQ.

The chain has TRBV11-3 and TRBJ2-2; 8 positions agree with TRBD2. The length of the CDR3 is 15 residues. J gave up 7 bases and V 1 base, and 5 bases lay outside the gene matches. Per the germline V gene, CDR1 is SGHNT and CDR2 is YENEEA. As DNA, the CDR3 is TGTGCCAGCAGCTTAGGCGGGGGGCTGGGCGGGGAGCTGTTTTTT. Protein product: CASSLGGGLGGELFF.

V and J are TRBV19 and TRBJ1-2; a weak D match, TRBD1 (6 bases). Trimming left V 5 bases short and J 0 bases short, with 16 bases between. Germline V gene lookup returns CDR1 LNHDA and CDR2 SQIVND (reference sequence). The CDR3 consists of 16 residues. In DNA form, the CDR3 reads TGTGCCAGTAGTGTCCGGGACACCATCACTAACTATGGCTACACCTTC. The encoded protein is CASSVRDTITNYGYTF.

J is TRBJ1-1 and V is TRBV6-5, with 7 nucleotides matching TRBD1. The junction had 3 bases not matched to a gene; V was cut back by 2 bases and J by 0 bases. Germline V CDR1 and CDR2: MNHEY, SVGAGI. This CDR3 has 15 amino acids. The CDR3 region is CASSYGGTVNTEAFF. The CDR3 coding sequence is TGTGCCAGCAGTTACGGAGGGACAGTGAACACTGAAGCTTTCTTT.

This clone was detected only a few times. The chain has TRBV9 and TRBJ2-7; 9 nucleotides agree with TRBD1. Losses at the gene ends were 0 bases for V and 6 bases for J; bases not matched to a gene: 1. This CDR3 is 13 amino acids long. Germline V CDR1 and CDR2: SGDLS, YYNGEE. CDR3 nucleotides: TGTGCCAGCAGCGTAGGACAGGGGGGCGAGCAGTACTTC. It yields the protein CASSVGQGGEQYF.

The V call is TRBV5-1, the J call TRBJ2-5; the match to TRBD2 covers 7 bases. The V gene's germline CDR1 is SGHRS and CDR2 YFSETQ. The CDR3 has 15 amino acids. V lost 0 bases and J lost 3; bases outside the gene matches: 5. CDR3 sequence reads: CASSLAPGGEETQYF. CDR3 sequence (DNA): TGCGCCAGCAGCTTGGCCCCGGGGGGAGAAGAGACCCAGTACTTC.

The chain has TRBV6-1 and TRBJ2-5, with a tentative D call TRBD1 (6 bases). The CDR3 loop spans 16 amino acids. Trimming pared 4 bases from V and 0 bases from J, leaving 15 bases between. Germline loops: CDR1 MNHNS, CDR2 SASEGT. The CDR3 spells CASSGNRDEYQETQYF. As DNA, the CDR3 is TGTGCCAGCAGTGGGAACAGGGACGAGTACCAAGAGACCCAGTACTTC.

In this sample, this clone turned up a few times. The V and J genes are TRBV4-3 and TRBJ1-1, with 9 bases lining up with TRBD1. The CDR3 runs to 17 residues. Germline values: CDR1 LGHNA, CDR2 YSLEER. V shed 4 bases, J shed 0 bases, and the junction held 9 bases outside the gene matches. The CDR3 sequence: CASSPGQGIAMNTEAFF. CDR3 bases: TGCGCCAGCAGCCCCGGACAGGGGATCGCTATGAACACTGAAGCTTTCTTT.

The genes are TRBV5-4 and TRBJ2-7; 15 positions agree with TRBD2. Germline CDR1 reads SGHNT; CDR2 reads YYREEE (reference sequence). CDR3 length: 14 residues. V dropped 9 bases and J dropped 3; count of bases not matched to a gene: 4. The CDR3 coding sequence is TGTGCCACCGGGACTAGCGGGGGGCTCTACGAGCAGTACTTC. It specifies CATGTSGGLYEQYF.

V usage is TRBV4-1 and J usage is TRBJ1-2; TRBD1 matches 11 bases. Germline values: CDR1 MGHRA, CDR2 YSYEKL. The J segment lost 0 bases and the V segment lost 3 bases, leaving 9 bases of the junction unmatched. This CDR3 is 18 amino acids long. CDR3 sequence reads: CASSHGWTGGPTNYGYTF. In DNA form, the CDR3 reads TGCGCCAGCAGCCACGGGTGGACAGGGGGCCCCACTAACTATGGCTACACCTTC.

This clone was seen only a few times. This sequence joins TRBV5-4 and TRBJ2-5; TRBD2 matches at 11 bases. Germline CDR1 is SGHNT and CDR2 is YYREEE (reference sequence). With V trimmed by 0 bases and J by 5 bases, 9 bases remained unmatched. The CDR3 is 17 residues long. The CDR3 loop is CASSLANLAGGGETQYF. Written as DNA, the CDR3 is TGTGCCAGCAGCTTGGCTAACCTAGCGGGGGGTGGGGAGACCCAGTACTTC. Full variable domain (outside the CDR3, taken from reference TRBV5-4 and TRBJ2-5): ETGVTQSPTHLIKTRGQQVTLRCSSQSGHNTVSWYQQALGQGPQFIFQYYREEENGRGNFPPRFSGLQFPNYSSELNVNALELDDSALYLCASSLANLAGGGETQYFGPGTRLLVL.

This chain connects TRBV9 to TRBJ1-6; D not certain. The length of the CDR3 is 13 residues. Deletions cut 1 base from V and 19 bases from J, with 18 bases between. From germline, CDR1 is SGDLS and CDR2 YYNGEE. The CDR3 bases are TGTGCCAGCAGCGTAAAGGAGAGAGGCTGCTTACACTTT. It encodes CASSVKERGCLHF.

V and J are TRBV4-3 and TRBJ1-1; D gene uncertain. CDR3 length equals 18 residues. The germline CDR1 and CDR2 sequences are LGHNA and YSLEER. Deletions cut 0 bases from V and 11 bases from J, with 28 bases between. The CDR3 DNA is TGCGCCAGCAGCCAAGACTCCGGTGCCGGGAGGGTCTCAAAACGGGCTTTCTTT. Amino acids: CASSQDSGAGRVSKRAFF.

This clone appeared a few times. V gene TRBV27 combines with J gene TRBJ1-1; 7 positions match TRBD1. Germline V gene sequence: CDR1 MNHEY, CDR2 SMNVEV (reference sequence). The CDR3 has 12 amino acids. The trim removed 2 bases at V and 11 bases at J, leaving 5 bases unmatched. This chain's CDR3 is CASSLRQGVAFF. The CDR3, as DNA: TGTGCCAGCAGTTTAAGACAGGGTGTCGCTTTCTTT.